The 25 T cell receptor beta chains given below trace back to one sample, sequenced in a study of shared clonotypes between healthy human individuals. Assay: immunoSEQ multiplex PCR; the TCRdb copy retains only in-frame clones and omits some. In the table there are some 2,500,000 clones, more than 85% of which are singletons. The sequencing sample was made of naive CD4+ T cells from PBMCs. Sample subset: CD45RA+ positively selected. These receptor sequences come from a man aged 18 to 30 in good health. Some clones in this sample may be carry-over from other donors' samples.

This rearrangement joins TRBV9 to TRBJ2-3, with D possibly matching TRBD2 (6 bases). Germline V gene sequence: CDR1 SGDLS, CDR2 YYNGEE. The length of the CDR3 is 16 residues. The V end lost 0 bases, the J end lost 3 bases, and 14 bases lay between the germline ends. The CDR3 here is CASSVDSYGRTDTQYF. The CDR3 DNA is TGTGCCAGCAGCGTAGATTCTTACGGGAGAACAGATACGCAGTATTTT.

The V call is TRBV5-1, the J call TRBJ1-1; maybe TRBD1 (5 bases). The germline V gene has CDR1 SGHRS and CDR2 YFSETQ. CDR3 length: 16 amino acids. The ends were cut back, 4 bases at V and 7 bases at J, with 23 bases in the middle. The CDR3 region is CASSLGSSPRVGEAFF. CDR3 DNA sequence: TGCGCCAGCAGCCTGGGGTCATCCCCCAGGGTGGGTGAAGCTTTCTTT. The variable domain in full, completed from reference TRBV5-1 and TRBJ1-1, reads KAGVTQTPRYLIKTRGQQVTLSCSPISGHRSVSWYQQTPGQGLQFLFEYFSETQRNKGNFPGRFSGRQFSNSRSEMNVSTLELGDSALYLCASSLGSSPRVGEAFFGQGTRLTVV.

This clone was detected once. Other DNA sequences in the same sample also yield this CDR3. The V and J genes are TRBV6-5 and TRBJ1-2; D gene unclear. Trimming stripped 2 bases from V and 2 bases from J, with 6 bases between. The germline CDR1 and CDR2 sequences are MNHEY and SVGAGI. There are 13 residues in the CDR3. CDR3 protein: CASSYAGNYGYTF. In DNA form, the CDR3 reads TGTGCCAGCAGTTACGCGGGGAACTATGGCTACACCTTC.

CDR3 residues: CASSKAGQGFLHEQYF. DNA for the CDR3: TGTGCCAGCAGCAAAGCGGGTCAGGGTTTCTTGCACGAGCAGTACTTC. The chain employs TRBV21-1 and TRBJ2-7; the table's D call, TRBD1, has no DNA check behind it. TRBV21-1 is a pseudogene segment. The CDR3 contains 16 residues.

The chain combines TRBV7-2 with TRBJ2-1; D perhaps matches TRBD2 (6 bases). The CDR3 totals 18 residues. CDR1 and CDR2 (germline): SGHTA, FQGNSA. V gave up 5 bases and J gave up 6 bases, with 26 bases separating them. This CDR3 is CASSLRPFGSPGVNEQFF. The CDR3 bases are TGTGCCAGCAGCCTCAGGCCGTTTGGGAGCCCGGGGGTCAATGAGCAGTTCTTC.

V usage is TRBV7-8 and J usage is TRBJ1-1; 7 bases are a match to TRBD1. This CDR3 region has 14 residues. V shed 5 bases and J 2 bases; nucleotides not matched to a gene: 5. The germline V gene has CDR1 SGHVS and CDR2 FQNEAQ. In DNA, the CDR3 is TGTGCCAGCAGCGACTACAGGGGAAACACTGAAGCTTTCTTT. Protein sequence: CASSDYRGNTEAFF.

The rearrangement links TRBV29-1 to TRBJ2-1, with a tentative D call TRBD2 (6 bases). Trimming took off 6 bases at V and 8 bases at J, with 14 bases between the two ends. Germline-derived CDR1 and CDR2 are SQVTM and ANQGSEA. This CDR3 spans 12 amino acids. The CDR3 spells CSVGTPHDEQFF. DNA for the CDR3: TGCAGCGTCGGGACTCCCCACGATGAGCAGTTCTTC.

The chain uses TRBV7-9 and TRBJ2-2; 10 bases map to TRBD1. V shed 4 bases, J shed 7 bases, and the junction held 6 bases outside the gene matches. Germline CDR1 reads SEHNR; CDR2 reads FQNEAQ (reference sequence). The CDR3 consists of 15 residues. CDR3 residues: CASSSDRGPSGELFF. The CDR3 region has the DNA TGTGCCAGCAGCTCAGACAGGGGGCCCAGCGGGGAGCTGTTTTTT.

This clone was counted only a few times. The chain combines TRBV25-1 with TRBJ1-4, with D maybe TRBD1 (5 bases). Germline V lookup: CDR1 MGHDK, CDR2 SYGVNS. V dropped 1 base and J dropped 4 bases, with 10 bases sitting between them. This CDR3 is built from 15 residues. The DNA for the CDR3 is TGTGCCAGCAGTGAATGGGCAGGGCTTAATGAAAAACTGTTTTTT. Its translation: CASSEWAGLNEKLFF.

The chain employs TRBV5-1 and TRBJ1-1; weak D call: TRBD1 (5 bases). Germline V lookup: CDR1 SGHRS, CDR2 YFSETQ. V was shortened by 0 bases and J by 1 base, with 7 bases between the two germline ends. The CDR3 contains 14 residues. DNA for the CDR3: TGCGCCAGCAGCTTGGCCGACAGGAACACTGAAGCTTTCTTT. Residues: CASSLADRNTEAFF.

The rearrangement links TRBV5-8 to TRBJ1-4; 9 positions agree with TRBD1. With V trimmed by 4 bases and J by 8 bases, 9 bases remained unmatched. The CDR3 has 15 residues. Germline V gene data show CDR1 as SGHTS and CDR2 as YDEGEE. This CDR3 reads CASSPGQGIGEKLFF. The DNA of the CDR3 is TGTGCCAGCAGCCCAGGACAGGGGATTGGGGAAAAACTGTTTTTT.

The chain links TRBV2 to TRBJ2-3, with TRBD2 matching 13 bases. V dropped 4 bases and J dropped 4; count of bases not matched to a gene: 8. This CDR3 spans 17 amino acids. The germline gives CDR1 SNHLY, CDR2 FYNNEI. In DNA, the CDR3 is TGTGCCAGCAGTGGGGCGGGACTAGCGGGAATCTCAGATACGCAGTATTTT. The encoded protein is CASSGAGLAGISDTQYF.

The rearrangement uses TRBV15 and TRBJ2-4; 10 nucleotides align to TRBD2. The germline gives CDR1 LNHNV, CDR2 YYDKDF (reference sequence). The CDR3 has 18 amino acids. V dropped 0 bases and J dropped 1; count of bases not matched to a gene: 6. The CDR3 loop is CATSREVAGGGAKNIQYF. CDR3 nucleotides: TGTGCCACCAGCAGAGAAGTAGCGGGAGGAGGGGCCAAAAACATTCAGTACTTC.

This CDR3 reads CASSIRSLNTGELFF. The CDR3 DNA reads TGTGCCAGTAGTATAAGAAGTTTGAACACCGGGGAGCTGTTTTTT. This chain connects TRBV19 to TRBJ2-2; no clear D. The CDR3 length is 15 residues. The V gene's germline CDR1 is LNHDA and CDR2 SQIVND (reference sequence). V lost 2 bases and J 1 base, leaving 8 bases between the germline ends. Looking up the rest from reference TRBV19 and TRBJ2-2 gives the full variable domain: DGGITQSPKYLFRKEGQNVTLSCEQNLNHDAMYWYRQDPGQGLRLIYYSQIVNDFQKGDIAEGYSVSREKKESFPLTVTSAQKNPTAFYLCASSIRSLNTGELFFGEGSRLTVL.

V is TRBV7-2 and J is TRBJ2-7; no clear D. CDR3 length: 11 residues. V was cut by 5 bases and J by 6 bases, with 8 bases left in between. Germline assignment: CDR1 SGHTA and CDR2 FQGNSA. CDR3 in DNA: TGTGCCAGCAGCCGGGCGACCGAGCAGTACTTC. Protein sequence: CASSRATEQYF.

The chain couples TRBV2 to TRBJ1-2, with D possibly matching TRBD1 (6 bases). Looked up from germline, CDR1 is SNHLY and CDR2 is FYNNEI. V was cut by 5 bases and J by 2 bases, with 15 bases left in between. CDR3 length: 15 amino acids. The chain's CDR3 is CASSSPGEMNYGYTF. DNA of the CDR3: TGTGCCAGCAGTAGCCCAGGGGAGATGAACTATGGCTACACCTTC.

V is TRBV5-1 and J is TRBJ2-6, with TRBD2 identical over 9 bases. The CDR3 has 17 amino acids. Germline V CDR1 and CDR2: SGHRS, YFSETQ. V shed 5 bases, J shed 0 bases, and the junction held 6 bases outside the gene matches. The CDR3 spells CASRLRLAVSGANVLTF. In DNA, the CDR3 is TGCGCCAGCAGGCTAAGACTAGCGGTCTCTGGGGCCAACGTCCTGACTTTC.

The chain's CDR3 is CASSPGRPSTLNYGYTF. The CDR3 region has the DNA TGTGCCAGCTCACCCGGACGCCCGTCCACCCTTAACTATGGCTACACCTTC. V is TRBV18 and J is TRBJ1-2, with D unclear. The ends were cut back, 3 bases at V and 1 base at J, with 18 bases in the middle. The CDR3 extends over 17 amino acids. Germline CDR1 is KGHSH and CDR2 is LQKENI.

The J gene is TRBJ2-1, the V gene TRBV11-2, with no clear D. CDR1 is SGHAT and CDR2 is FQNNGV in the germline V gene. Trimming stripped 3 bases from V and 7 bases from J, with 13 bases between. The length of the CDR3 is 14 residues. The CDR3 is CASSFETWWNEQFF. In DNA, the CDR3 is TGTGCCAGCAGCTTCGAGACGTGGTGGAATGAGCAGTTCTTC.

The chain carries TRBV9 and TRBJ2-7; D ambiguous. V lost 0 bases and J 2 bases, leaving 15 bases between the germline ends. There are 16 residues in the CDR3. Germline loops: CDR1 SGDLS, CDR2 YYNGEE. Written as DNA, the CDR3 is TGTGCCAGCAGCGTAGAGGGTTTTAGTCTCACCTACGAGCAGTACTTC. Encoded protein: CASSVEGFSLTYEQYF.

The V and J genes are TRBV7-2 and TRBJ2-5, with D perhaps TRBD1 (6 bases). V was clipped by 1 base and J by 9 bases, with 12 bases between them. This CDR3 region has 13 residues. Germline CDR1 SGHTA, CDR2 FQGNSA. The CDR3 is CASSLVDRPAQYF. In DNA, the CDR3 is TGTGCCAGCAGCTTAGTGGACAGACCGGCCCAGTACTTC.

This clone came up once. The chain joins TRBV5-8 to TRBJ2-3; 8 nucleotides match TRBD2. Germline V gives CDR1 SGHTS, CDR2 YDEGEE. CDR3 length: 16 amino acids. The ends lost 0 bases at V and 2 bases at J; junction bases unmatched: 5. The CDR3 here is CASSLGLAGNTDTQYF. The CDR3 DNA is TGTGCCAGCAGCTTGGGTCTAGCGGGCAACACAGATACGCAGTATTTT.

J is TRBJ2-2 and V is TRBV6-1; D remains ambiguous. Looked up from germline, CDR1 is MNHNS and CDR2 is SASEGT. CDR3 length equals 13 residues. V lost 3 bases to trimming and J lost 5 bases, with 7 bases between them. Here the CDR3 reads CASSDLKTGELFF. CDR3 sequence (DNA): TGTGCCAGCAGTGATCTGAAAACCGGGGAGCTGTTTTTT.

This chain joins TRBV5-1 and TRBJ2-3; tentative D call: TRBD2 (6 bases). Germline lookup yields CDR1 SGHRS and CDR2 YFSETQ. CDR3 length: 15 residues. The V end lost 0 bases, the J end lost 1 base, and 9 bases lay between the germline ends. CDR3 in amino acids: CASSLVGLRTDTQYF. The CDR3, as DNA: TGCGCCAGCAGCTTGGTGGGACTGCGCACAGATACGCAGTATTTT.

The chain uses TRBV18 and TRBJ1-2, with D tentatively TRBD1 (6 bases). This CDR3 has 17 amino acids. Trimming pared 3 bases from V and 1 base from J, leaving 18 bases between. Germline CDR1 and CDR2: KGHSH and LQKENI. CDR3 protein: CASSPGPGEGYNYGYTF. The CDR3 nucleotides read TGTGCCAGCTCACCGGGTCCAGGGGAAGGTTATAACTATGGCTACACCTTC.